These 7 T cell receptor beta chains share one sample of origin, sequenced in a study of T cells after yellow fever vaccination. TCRdb reanalysed the 5' RACE reads using MiXCR and keeps one entry per CDR3 protein. The table lists about 120,000 distinct CDR3 sequences, about 8.4% of them singletons. The specimen was CD8+ T cells sorted from PBMCs, collected on the day of the yellow fever booster vaccination. These receptors were collected from a man aged 18-30 years who received the YFV17D yellow fever vaccine.

The chain carries TRBV12-3 or TRBV12-4 and TRBJ2-1; 10 bases line up with TRBD1. This CDR3 comprises 16 residues. With 8 bases clipped from V and 6 bases from J, the junction kept 13 bases outside the gene matches. The CDR3 reads CASGPTGTGVGNEQFF. CDR3 nucleotides: TGTGCCAGCGGCCCAACCGGGACAGGGGTCGGCAATGAGCAGTTCTTC.

This clonotype was picked up many times. The chain has TRBV5-6 and TRBJ1-2; D gene uncertain. The CDR3 runs to 15 residues. Looked up from germline, CDR1 is SGHDT and CDR2 is YYEEEE. V was cut by 6 bases and J by 5 bases, with 20 bases left in between. The CDR3 here is CASIARTAWGYGYTF. The CDR3 coding sequence is TGTGCCAGCATCGCGAGGACGGCCTGGGGTTATGGCTACACCTTC. Full variable domain (remainder filled in from reference TRBV5-6 and TRBJ1-2): DAGVTQSPTHLIKTRGQQVTLRCSPKSGHDTVSWYQQALGQGPQFIFQYYEEEERQRGNFPDRFSGHQFPNYSSELNVNALLLGDSALYLCASIARTAWGYGYTFGSGTRLTVV.

This clonotype was picked up many times. V is TRBV7-3 and J is TRBJ2-5, with D perhaps given as TRBD1 or TRBD2 (5 bases each). CDR3 length: 14 amino acids. V was shortened by 5 bases and J by 4 bases, with 14 bases between the two germline ends. Per germline, CDR1 SGHTA and CDR2 FQGTGA. The CDR3 sequence: CASSMGPSRETQYF. The CDR3, as DNA: TGTGCCAGCAGCATGGGACCATCACGAGAGACCCAGTACTTC.

This clonotype was counted only a few times. This sequence joins TRBV28 and TRBJ2-5; perhaps TRBD2 as D (5 bases). V was clipped by 5 bases and J by 5 bases, with 15 bases between them. CDR1 and CDR2 (germline): MDHEN, SYDVKM. The CDR3 is 14 amino acids. CDR3 protein: CASSPPSGVETQYF. Written as DNA, the CDR3 is TGTGCCAGCAGTCCCCCGAGCGGCGTCGAGACCCAGTACTTC. Full variable domain (remainder filled in from reference TRBV28 and TRBJ2-5): DVKVTQSSRYLVKRTGEKVFLECVQDMDHENMFWYRQDPGLGLRLIYFSYDVKMKEKGDIPEGYSVSREKKERFSLILESASTNQTSMYLCASSPPSGVETQYFGPGTRLLVL.

This clonotype was detected a few times. The rearrangement uses TRBV10-3 and TRBJ2-7; 9 bases line up with TRBD1. The V segment lost 0 bases and the J segment 6 bases; nucleotides outside the gene matches: 6. This CDR3 comprises 15 residues. Germline assignment: CDR1 ENHRY and CDR2 SYGVKD. The CDR3 DNA is TGTGCCATCAGTGAGTCGGGGGACAGGGTTTTCGAGCAGTACGTC. Translated: CAISESGDRVFEQYV.

The chain combines TRBV5-1 with TRBJ1-2, with 7 nucleotides matching TRBD1. The CDR3 length is 14 residues. Germline CDR1 and CDR2: SGHRS and YFSETQ. Unmatched junction bases numbered 6, after V lost 4 bases and J lost 3 bases. CDR3 residues: CASSQKQGYYGYTF. For the CDR3, the DNA is TGCGCCAGCAGCCAAAAACAGGGGTACTATGGCTACACCTTC.

This clonotype turned up a few times. This sequence joins TRBV5-5 and TRBJ2-3; D is unresolved. Trimming cost V 0 bases and J 0 bases, with 8 bases left between them. The CDR3 has 15 residues. Germline V gives CDR1 SGHKS, CDR2 YYEKEE (reference sequence). In DNA form, the CDR3 reads TGTGCCAGCAGCTTGGCACAAAGTAGCACAGATACGCAGTATTTT. It encodes CASSLAQSSTDTQYF.